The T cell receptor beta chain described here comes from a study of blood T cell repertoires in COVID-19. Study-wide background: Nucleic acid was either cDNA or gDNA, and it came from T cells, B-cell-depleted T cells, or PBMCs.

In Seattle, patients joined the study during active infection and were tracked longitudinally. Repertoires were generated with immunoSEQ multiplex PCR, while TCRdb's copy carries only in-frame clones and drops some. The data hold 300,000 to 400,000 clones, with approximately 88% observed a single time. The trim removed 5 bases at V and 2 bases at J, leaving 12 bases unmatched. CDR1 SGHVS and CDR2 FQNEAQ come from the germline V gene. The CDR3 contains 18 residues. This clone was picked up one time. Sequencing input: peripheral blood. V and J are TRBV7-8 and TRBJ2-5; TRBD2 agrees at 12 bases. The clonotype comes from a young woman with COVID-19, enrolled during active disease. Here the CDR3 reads CASSRGTSGFGGQETQYF. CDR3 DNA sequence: TGTGCCAGCAGCCGAGGGACTAGCGGGTTTGGCGGGCAAGAGACCCAGTACTTC.